The present T cell receptor (beta chain) was sequenced within a study of shared clonotypes between healthy human individuals. Study observations and caveats: With few donors, the genetic and exposure-history diversity represented was limited. Blood was the only sampled material, and tissue repertoires likely differ. In the sorted subsets, rarefaction showed sequencing was incomplete despite large depth.

Donors were healthy HIV-negative adults without recently reported acute infections or vaccinations. Germline lookup yields CDR1 SSHAT and CDR2 FNYEAQ (reference sequence). This CDR3 region has 14 residues. This clone was seen a handful of times. The antigen is unknown. A read error may produce the germline difference seen at one junction end. Data came from immunoSEQ multiplex PCR; TCRdb stores just in-frame clones and leaves some out. The sample has around 1 million clones; approximately 80% are singletons. Sample: memory CD4+ T cells sorted from blood. Subset meaning: CD45RA-negative fraction. The J gene is TRBJ2-7, the V gene TRBV7-7; TRBD2 matches at 8 bases. The receptor comes from a man between 18 and 35 years old in good health. The CDR3 DNA reads as TGTGCTAGCAGCTTAGCGGGGCTGGCTTCCGAGCAGTACTTC. Its protein is CASSLAGLASEQYF.